This T cell receptor (beta chain) was recorded in a study of Tregs in tolerant kidney transplant recipients. Study-wide points: Antigen-driven expansion was suggested because donor-specific Tregs expanded more than all Tregs in tolerant patients. For some patients, primers changed over time, blocking nucleotide-level comparison. Tregs expanded with activated donor B cells seemed most donor-specific.

TCRdb's table, derived via immunoSEQ multiplex PCR, lists solely in-frame clones and lacks some. The sample shows tens of thousands of clones, roughly nine tenths of them seen only once. Recipients received nonmyeloablative bone marrow transplants from related graft donors, with transient mixed chimerism. CD4+CD25+CD127- Tregs, CD4+CD25- non-Tregs, CD4 and CD8 cells were sorted. This CDR3 has 13 amino acids. Trimming removed 4 bases from V and 1 base from J, with 7 bases in between. Germline V gene lookup returns CDR1 ENHRY and CDR2 SYGVKD. Of note for this clone: Its antigen remains unknown.

The source is a human patient who received a combined kidney and bone marrow transplant. These T cells may partly come from the graft donor. The chain links TRBV10-3 to TRBJ1-1; D uncertain. Sequenced material: CD4+ T cells from blood (PBMCs), taken 24 months after the transplant. Here the CDR3 DNA reads TGTGCCATCAGTGCCGCAGGGAACACTGAAGCTTTCTTT. Protein product: CAISAAGNTEAFF.